Sequencing of this T cell receptor (beta chain) was carried out in a study of blood T cell repertoires in COVID-19 (dated by TCRdb to between 2020 and 2021). Some background on the complete study: Samples from collaborators originated in the United States, Italy and Spain and spanned both the acute and convalescent phases of COVID-19. A freely available public database, intended as a resource for researchers studying the immune response to SARS-CoV-2, is where the repertoires were released. Samples were obtained from the ongoing ImmuneRACE study (first 160 participants) and from some 1,300 subjects provided by 6 global collaborators. Subjects who had been exposed to COVID-19, were actively infected with it, or had recovered from it provided the deeply sampled blood TCRbeta repertoires that made up the dataset. Where available, HLA class I and class II types were obtained from metadata supplied by the sample provider rather than from assay-based typing. A de-identified subject ID, COVID-19 status, age in years and sex were almost always included in the sample metadata. The material from the prospective study consisted of cDNA or gDNA derived from T cells, B-cell-depleted T cells, or PBMCs.

As to this clone: Its antigen target is currently unknown. Per-nucleotide qualities are absent, and no much larger clonotype sits a single base away.

V is cut by 5 bases and J by 1 base, and the space between the germline ends is 8 bases. Based on the germline V gene, the CDR1 and CDR2 sequences are SGHVS and FQNEAQ. Its CDR3 holds 13 amino acids, cysteine through phenylalanine. Only CDR3 DNA remains: 39 bases, in frame from the first base. Participants in the prospective study were aged roughly 18 to 89 years, lived in approximately 26 United States geographic areas, and enrolled through a virtual design. In the prospective study, cohorts were assigned on the basis of participant-reported clinical history obtained from a screening survey and a study questionnaire. Recovered participants in ImmuneRACE Cohort 3 were defined as having two consecutive negative NP/OP PCR tests, clearance from a healthcare professional, or resolution of symptoms. In the prospective study, mobile phlebotomists collected whole blood, serum and a nasopharyngeal or oropharyngeal swab from each participant. Additional blood draws and questionnaires over an approximately 2-month period could optionally be provided by prospective study participants. Prospective study blood samples were shipped either frozen or at room temperature before DNA extraction.

Broad study findings and their caveats: How much clinical and demographic metadata was included differed by source and by participant, and the metadata was provided uncurated.

TCRbeta CDR3 regions were amplified from genomic DNA by means of the immunoSEQ Assay, a bias-controlled multiplex PCR. As for the authors' bioinformatics: The number of nucleated cells in each sample was estimated from the amplification of reference gene primers within the assay. Sequence reads were collapsed and filtered to measure the absolute abundance of every unique TCRbeta CDR3 rearrangement. Productive Simpson clonality was computed per sample as the square root of Simpson's diversity index over productive rearrangements. TCRdb carries this immuneACCESS record with in-frame sequences only. Its versions omit some clonotypes, under half of them owing to an unresolved V gene in the studies checked, with the rest unexplained. D and trimming come from the DNA, and the V and J calls and clone size come from that table. This sample comprises about 330,000 clones, around 90% of them detected only once. Of the sample, about 18% is held by the ten largest clones.

Input material: PBMCs or T cells enriched from blood (not recorded which). The chain joins TRBV7-8 to TRBJ2-5, with the identity of the D gene unclear. The TCR comes from a woman aged 25 to 39 who had recovered from COVID-19. This receptor carries the CDR3 CASSLEIQETQYF. The nucleotide sequence is given as TGTGCCAGCAGCCTCGAGATCCAAGAGACCCAGTACTTC.